This T cell receptor beta chain was identified in a study of blood T cells in healthy people across ages. Study-level information: Template switching retrieved approximately one barcoded beta molecule for each two T cells. Study-wide findings and caveats: A strong correlation between TCR beta diversity and naive T cell percentage was seen. Donor CMV status was unknown, possibly confounding expanded clonotype changes.

Each sample yielded at least 6 million isolated PBMCs. The CDR3 is 15 residues long. Germline V gene lookup returns CDR1 MNHEY and CDR2 SVGAGI. The V gene lost 6 bases and the J gene lost 4 bases, with 16 bases spanning the gap. The use of a sample-barcoded 5' primer and a J-beta primer mix characterized a second PCR of 7 to 11 cycles. One entry per CDR3 protein, called by TCRdb with MiXCR from the 5' RACE reads. The table records over 600,000 distinct CDR3 sequences, 35% to 50% of them present only once. This clonotype was detected only once. Its antigen is still unknown. The rearrangement uses TRBV6-5 and TRBJ1-5, with TRBD1 as a possible D gene (6 bases). Sequenced material: blood. The TCR was taken from a man older than 75 in good health. The CDR3 sequence is CASRQTGRSNQPQHF. The CDR3 nucleotides are TGTGCCAGCAGGCAAACAGGGCGGTCTAATCAGCCCCAGCATTTT.